The 8 T cell receptor beta chains given below trace back to one sample, sequenced in a study of control samples from healthy donors and cancer patients. TCRdb's copy holds only in-frame clones and misses some; the assay was immunoSEQ multiplex PCR. The top ten hold around 6.4% of the sample, which has under 450,000 clones, around nine tenths seen once. Sequenced material: PBMCs. The receptors come from a man aged 35-49 years with head and neck cancer.

This chain links TRBV5-8 with TRBJ2-4; possibly TRBD1 for D (7 bases). V was clipped by 0 bases and J by 9 bases, with 16 bases between them. This CDR3 is 15 amino acids long. Germline CDR1 SGHTS, CDR2 YDEGEE. CDR3 coding DNA: TGTGCCAGCAGCTTGGTCAGGGGGGCAGGAGCCATTCAGTACTTC. This translates into CASSLVRGAGAIQYF.

The chain uses TRBV12-3 or TRBV12-4 and TRBJ2-1; D gene ambiguous. This CDR3 spans 13 amino acids. The V end lost 3 bases, the J end lost 10 bases, and 13 bases lay between the germline ends. In DNA, the CDR3 is TGTGCCAGCAGTTTCTTGGTCCCCCACGAGCAGTTCTTC. Translating gives CASSFLVPHEQFF.

This sequence joins TRBV14 and TRBJ1-3; D unresolved. Germline lookup yields CDR1 SGHDN and CDR2 FVKESK. V gave up 0 bases and J gave up 2 bases, with 8 bases separating them. This CDR3 comprises 15 residues. The CDR3 DNA reads TGTGCCAGCAGCCAAGATCGAGGAACTGGAAACACCATATATTTT. It is translated as CASSQDRGTGNTIYF.

J is TRBJ1-5 and V is TRBV29-1; no clear D. V was clipped by 6 bases and J by 7 bases, with 16 bases between them. The CDR3 extends over 13 amino acids. The germline gives CDR1 SQVTM, CDR2 ANQGSEA. CDR3: CSVATEGKQPQHF. CDR3 bases: TGCAGCGTGGCCACCGAGGGAAAGCAGCCCCAGCATTTT.

This chain joins TRBV12-3 or TRBV12-4 and TRBJ2-1; tentatively, D is TRBD1 (5 bases). V lost 6 bases and J 5 bases, leaving 11 bases between the germline ends. The CDR3 covers 13 residues. The CDR3 protein is CASRTVRDNEQFF. CDR3 coding DNA: TGTGCCAGCAGGACAGTGAGAGACAATGAGCAGTTCTTC.

The chain has TRBV4-2 and TRBJ1-6, with D hard to call. The CDR3 has 16 amino acids. Germline CDR1 LGHNA, CDR2 YNFKEQ. V shed 0 bases and J shed 5 bases, with 11 bases lying between them. The CDR3 sequence: CASSQDQGFHNSPLHF. The CDR3 DNA reads TGTGCCAGCAGCCAAGATCAAGGTTTCCATAATTCACCCCTCCACTTT.

CDR3 DNA: TGTGCCAGCAGCGTGACTAGCGGGGTCGAGACCCAGTACTTC. Translating gives CASSVTSGVETQYF. The genes are TRBV6-6 and TRBJ2-5; 11 bases match TRBD2. Germline V lookup: CDR1 MNHNY, CDR2 SVGAGI (reference sequence). Germline trimming cut 6 bases from V and 5 bases from J; bases unmatched to any gene: 5. This CDR3 region has 14 residues.

CDR3 sequence: CASSLKPSGDREFPSYNEQFF. CDR3 coding DNA: TGTGCCAGCAGCTTAAAACCATCTGGGGACAGGGAGTTTCCCTCCTACAATGAGCAGTTCTTC. The gene calls are TRBV7-3 and TRBJ2-1; 9 nucleotides align to TRBD1. CDR3 length: 21 amino acids. Germline CDR1 reads SGHTA; CDR2 reads FQGTGA. With V trimmed by 1 base and J by 0 bases, 16 bases remained unmatched.